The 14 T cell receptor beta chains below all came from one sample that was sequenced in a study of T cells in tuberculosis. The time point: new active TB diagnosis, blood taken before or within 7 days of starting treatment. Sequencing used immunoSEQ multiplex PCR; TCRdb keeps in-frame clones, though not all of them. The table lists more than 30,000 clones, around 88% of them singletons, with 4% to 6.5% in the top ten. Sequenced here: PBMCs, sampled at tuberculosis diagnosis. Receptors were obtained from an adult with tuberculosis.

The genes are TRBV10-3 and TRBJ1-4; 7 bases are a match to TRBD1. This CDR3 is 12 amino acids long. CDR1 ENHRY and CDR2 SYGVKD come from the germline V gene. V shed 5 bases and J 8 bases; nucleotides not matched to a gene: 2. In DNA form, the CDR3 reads TGTGCCATCAGTTGGACAGGCGAAAAACTGTTTTTT. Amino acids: CAISWTGEKLFF.

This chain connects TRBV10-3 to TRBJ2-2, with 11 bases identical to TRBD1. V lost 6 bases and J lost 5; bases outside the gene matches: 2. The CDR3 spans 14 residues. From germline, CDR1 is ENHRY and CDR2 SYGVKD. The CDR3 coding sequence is TGTGCCATCAGGGGACAGGGGGAGACCGGGGAGCTGTTTTTT. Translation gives CAIRGQGETGELFF.

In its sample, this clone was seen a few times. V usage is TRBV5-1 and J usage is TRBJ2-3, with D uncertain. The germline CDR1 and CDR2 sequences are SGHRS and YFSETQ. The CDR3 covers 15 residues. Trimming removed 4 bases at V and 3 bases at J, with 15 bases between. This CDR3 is CASSHERLRTDTQYF. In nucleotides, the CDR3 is TGCGCCAGCAGCCATGAGAGGTTAAGGACAGATACGCAGTATTTT.

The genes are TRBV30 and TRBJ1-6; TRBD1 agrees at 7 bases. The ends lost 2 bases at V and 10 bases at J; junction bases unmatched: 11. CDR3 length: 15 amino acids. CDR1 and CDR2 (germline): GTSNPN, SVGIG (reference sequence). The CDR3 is CAWSIGNRGLSPLHF. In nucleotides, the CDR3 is TGTGCCTGGAGTATCGGAAACAGGGGTTTGTCACCCCTCCACTTT.

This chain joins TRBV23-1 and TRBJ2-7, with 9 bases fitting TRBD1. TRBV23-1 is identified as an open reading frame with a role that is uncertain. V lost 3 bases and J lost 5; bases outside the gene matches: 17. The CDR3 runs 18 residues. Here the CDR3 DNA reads TGCGCCAGCAGTCAGCCCAACCGGGACAGGGCATTGGGGGACGAGCAGTACTTC. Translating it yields CASSQPNRDRALGDEQYF.

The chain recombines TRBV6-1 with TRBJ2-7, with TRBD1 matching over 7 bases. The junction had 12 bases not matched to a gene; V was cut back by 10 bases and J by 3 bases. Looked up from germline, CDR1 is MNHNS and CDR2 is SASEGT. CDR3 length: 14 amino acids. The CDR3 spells CATSTGEFVYEQYF. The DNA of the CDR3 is TGTGCCACGTCAACAGGGGAGTTTGTCTACGAGCAGTACTTC.

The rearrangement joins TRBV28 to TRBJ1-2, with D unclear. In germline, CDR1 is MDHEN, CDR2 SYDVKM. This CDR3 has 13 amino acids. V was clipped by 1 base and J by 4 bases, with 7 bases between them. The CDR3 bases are TGTGCCAGCAGTTTATCCTATTCCTATGGCTACACCTTC. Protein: CASSLSYSYGYTF.

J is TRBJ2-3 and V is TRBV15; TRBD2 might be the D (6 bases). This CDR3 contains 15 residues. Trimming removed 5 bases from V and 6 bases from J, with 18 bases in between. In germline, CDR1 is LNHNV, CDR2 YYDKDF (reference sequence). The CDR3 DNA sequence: TGTGCCACCAGCCCCGAGGGGCGGGGCGAGGATACGCAGTATTTT. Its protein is CATSPEGRGEDTQYF.

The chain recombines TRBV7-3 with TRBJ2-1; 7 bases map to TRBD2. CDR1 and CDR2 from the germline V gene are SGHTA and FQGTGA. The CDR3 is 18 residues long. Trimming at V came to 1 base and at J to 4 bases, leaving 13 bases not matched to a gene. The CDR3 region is CASSLNPRASGRYNEQFF. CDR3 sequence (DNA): TGTGCCAGCAGCTTAAACCCCAGGGCTAGCGGCCGTTACAATGAGCAGTTCTTC.

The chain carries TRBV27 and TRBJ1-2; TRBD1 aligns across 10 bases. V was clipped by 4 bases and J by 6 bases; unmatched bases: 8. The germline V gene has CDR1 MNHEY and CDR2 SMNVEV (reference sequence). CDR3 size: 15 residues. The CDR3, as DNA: TGTGCCAGCAGTTCCCGACAGGGGGCAAGGGATGGCTACACCTTC. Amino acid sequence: CASSSRQGARDGYTF.

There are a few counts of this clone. In nucleotides, the CDR3 is TGCAGTGTAGAGCGGATGGGTGAGCAGTTCTTC. Translated, it gives CSVERMGEQFF. This sequence joins TRBV20-1 and TRBJ2-1, with D perhaps matching TRBD2 (5 bases). The CDR3 sequence is 11 residues long. The ends were cut back, 7 bases at V and 9 bases at J, with 13 bases in the middle. The germline gives CDR1 DFQATT, CDR2 SNEGSKA (reference sequence).

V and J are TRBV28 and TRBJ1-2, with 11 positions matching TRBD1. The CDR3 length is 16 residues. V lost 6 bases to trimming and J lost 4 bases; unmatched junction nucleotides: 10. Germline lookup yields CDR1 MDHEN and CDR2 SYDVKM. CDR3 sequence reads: CASSGAGDRGFYGYTF. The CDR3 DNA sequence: TGTGCCAGCAGCGGGGCCGGGGACAGGGGGTTCTATGGCTACACCTTC.

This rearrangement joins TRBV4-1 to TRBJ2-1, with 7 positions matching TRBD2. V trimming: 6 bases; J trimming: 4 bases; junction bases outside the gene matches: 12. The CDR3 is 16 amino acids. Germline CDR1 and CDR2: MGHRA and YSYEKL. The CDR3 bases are TGCGCCAGCAGGTCGTCAGGGACTACCTCATACAATGAGCAGTTCTTC. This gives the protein CASRSSGTTSYNEQFF.

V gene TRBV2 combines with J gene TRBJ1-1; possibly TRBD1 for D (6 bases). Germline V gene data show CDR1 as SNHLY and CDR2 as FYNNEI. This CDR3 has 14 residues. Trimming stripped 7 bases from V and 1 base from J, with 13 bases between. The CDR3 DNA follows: TGTGCCAGCACCGTCAGGGGCACGAACACTGAAGCTTTCTTT. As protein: CASTVRGTNTEAFF.